This entry lists 14 T cell receptor beta chains sequenced from one sample in a study of CD8 T cells in ankylosing spondylitis (dated by TCRdb to about 2017). The study at large found these results: Blood from ankylosing spondylitis patients appeared to be characterized by a TCR beta motif made up of several highly homologous amino acid variants.

The library came from 5' RACE. Reads for this sample came from an Illumina HiSeq 2500. TCRdb reran the public reads through fastp at Q25 and MiXCR, keeping productive beta chains. When rows share a CDR3 protein, they turn into one entry using the most common DNA and genes. The sample profile shows over 600,000 distinct CDR3 sequences; around 20% of them were found once. The leading ten clones occupy about 19% of the sample. No antigen is known for these receptors. The sample taken for sequencing was blood, either unsorted or a sorted T cell fraction (not recorded which). The receptors were sampled from a male donor with ankylosing spondylitis.

This chain uses TRBV20-1 with TRBJ2-2; D might be TRBD1 (6 bases). The V end was cut by 5 bases, the J end by 5 bases, with 9 bases between. The CDR3 is 12 residues long. CDR1 and CDR2 from the germline V gene are DFQATT and SNEGSKA (reference sequence). The CDR3 sequence is CSAPGQTGELFF. Written as DNA, the CDR3 is TGCAGTGCTCCAGGACAGACCGGGGAGCTGTTTTTT.

This clonotype has more than one count but fewer than ten. J is TRBJ2-6 and V is TRBV9, with TRBD1 matching over 12 bases. This CDR3 has 20 amino acids. CDR1 is SGDLS, CDR2 YYNGEE, per germline. The V segment lost 0 bases and the J segment 0 bases; nucleotides outside the gene matches: 7. CDR3: CASSVDTGQGALSGANVLTF. The DNA of the CDR3 is TGTGCCAGCAGCGTAGACACGGGACAGGGGGCCCTCTCTGGGGCCAACGTCCTGACTTTC.

This clonotype showed up just a few times. The chain couples TRBV6-5 to TRBJ2-7; D is uncertain. Germline V gives CDR1 MNHEY, CDR2 SVGAGI. The CDR3 covers 13 residues. Trimming left V 3 bases short and J 5 bases short, with 11 bases between. CDR3 amino acids: CASSYTAAHEQYF. DNA for the CDR3: TGTGCCAGCAGTTATACTGCAGCGCACGAGCAGTACTTC.

The sample holds a few counts of this clonotype. The chain carries TRBV7-9 and TRBJ2-7; the match to TRBD2 covers 16 bases. The CDR3 runs to 17 residues. The germline CDR1 and CDR2 sequences are SEHNR and FQNEAQ (reference sequence). V was pared by 5 bases and J by 0 bases, with 4 bases of the junction left unmatched. CDR3 protein: CASSPGLAGGSSYEQYF. CDR3 bases: TGTGCCAGCAGCCCGGGACTAGCGGGAGGGTCCTCCTACGAGCAGTACTTC.

There are a few counts of this clonotype. The CDR3 DNA reads as TGTGCCAGCAGTTCCCAGGGATGGGGAACTGAAGCTTTCTTT. Encoded protein: CASSSQGWGTEAFF. The rearrangement joins TRBV7-2 to TRBJ1-1; the D gene is possibly TRBD1 (5 bases). V shed 6 bases and J shed 5 bases, with 16 bases lying between them. CDR3 length equals 14 residues. Germline values: CDR1 SGHTA, CDR2 FQGNSA.

This clonotype has a single count. This chain joins TRBV3-1 and TRBJ2-2, with 10 bases lining up with TRBD2. Germline trimming cut 3 bases from V and 4 bases from J; bases unmatched to any gene: 5. This CDR3 is 16 amino acids long. The germline gives CDR1 LGHDT, CDR2 YNNKEL (reference sequence). The DNA of the CDR3 is TGTGCCAGCAGCCACATAGCGGGGGGCAGCACCGGGGAGCTGTTTTTT. Amino acid sequence: CASSHIAGGSTGELFF.

The chain recombines TRBV12-5 with TRBJ1-1; D unresolved. The CDR3 consists of 13 residues. Germline V gives CDR1 LGHNT, CDR2 FRNRAP. V shed 1 base and J shed 4 bases, with 7 bases lying between them. The DNA for the CDR3 is TGTGCTAGTGGTTTGGGCAGACCCACTGAAGCTTTCTTT. Protein: CASGLGRPTEAFF. The entire variable domain, with the rest obtained from reference TRBV12-5 and TRBJ1-1, is as follows: DARVTQTPRHKVTEMGQEVTMRCQPILGHNTVFWYRQTMMQGLELLAYFRNRAPLDDSGMPKDRFSAEMPDATLATLKIQPSEPRDSAVYFCASGLGRPTEAFFGQGTRLTVV.

This clonotype appeared once. The chain combines TRBV2 with TRBJ1-2; D might be TRBD1 (5 bases). The germline CDR1 and CDR2 sequences are SNHLY and FYNNEI. The CDR3 has 13 amino acids. The V end was cut by 4 bases, the J end by 1 base, with 7 bases between. The CDR3 DNA is TGTGCCAGCAGTGTGGGGGATAACTATGGCTACACCTTC. It yields the protein CASSVGDNYGYTF.

This clonotype has just a few counts. The gene calls are TRBV20-1 and TRBJ2-7; 10 nucleotides agree with TRBD2. With 7 bases clipped from V and 3 bases from J, the junction kept 12 bases outside the gene matches. This CDR3 has 15 amino acids. Germline V CDR1 and CDR2: DFQATT, SNEGSKA (reference sequence). The CDR3 region has the DNA TGCAGTGTCCACAAAAAGCGGGAGGGCCTCTACGAGCAGTACTTC. Translation: CSVHKKREGLYEQYF.

This clonotype was seen only a few times. The rearrangement joins TRBV5-5 to TRBJ2-7; 10 nucleotides line up with TRBD2. With 3 bases clipped from V and 3 bases from J, the junction kept 6 bases outside the gene matches. CDR1 and CDR2 (germline): SGHKS, YYEKEE (reference sequence). The CDR3 runs 15 residues. The CDR3 nucleotides read TGTGCCAGCAGCTCGGGGACTAGCGAAAGCTACGAGCAGTACTTC. Its protein is CASSSGTSESYEQYF.

There are a few counts of this clonotype. The chain is built from TRBV4-3 and TRBJ2-7, with D unresolved. Germline values: CDR1 LGHNA, CDR2 YSLEER. CDR3 length: 14 amino acids. Between the trimmed V and J ends, which lost 0 bases and 1 base, there was a span of 7 bases. CDR3 nucleotides: TGCGCCAGCAGCCAAGATTCGTTTTCCTACGAGCAGTACTTC. It encodes CASSQDSFSYEQYF.

The gene calls are TRBV5-1 and TRBJ2-2; TRBD1 matches at 7 bases. V was clipped by 0 bases and J by 2 bases; unmatched bases: 13. Germline CDR1 is SGHRS and CDR2 is YFSETQ. The CDR3 runs to 19 residues. CDR3 region: CASSLVAEGARTNTGELFF. In nucleotides, the CDR3 is TGCGCCAGCAGCTTGGTCGCCGAGGGGGCGAGGACTAACACCGGGGAGCTGTTTTTT.

The table lists this clonotype with a few counts. J is TRBJ2-1 and V is TRBV20-1, with TRBD1 matching 7 bases. Trimming at V came to 4 bases and at J to 8 bases, leaving 8 bases not matched to a gene. Germline CDR1 is DFQATT and CDR2 is SNEGSKA (reference sequence). The CDR3 runs 13 residues. The CDR3 DNA is TGCAGTGCTACCCAAGGGGGCTGGGATGAGCAGTTCTTC. It yields the protein CSATQGGWDEQFF.

This chain uses TRBV12-3 or TRBV12-4 with TRBJ2-1, with D perhaps matching TRBD1 (6 bases). The CDR3 has 13 residues. V was pared by 6 bases and J by 6 bases, with 12 bases between. The CDR3 nucleotides are TGTGCCAGCAGAGGACAGAGACTCAATGAGCAGTTCTTC. Residues: CASRGQRLNEQFF.